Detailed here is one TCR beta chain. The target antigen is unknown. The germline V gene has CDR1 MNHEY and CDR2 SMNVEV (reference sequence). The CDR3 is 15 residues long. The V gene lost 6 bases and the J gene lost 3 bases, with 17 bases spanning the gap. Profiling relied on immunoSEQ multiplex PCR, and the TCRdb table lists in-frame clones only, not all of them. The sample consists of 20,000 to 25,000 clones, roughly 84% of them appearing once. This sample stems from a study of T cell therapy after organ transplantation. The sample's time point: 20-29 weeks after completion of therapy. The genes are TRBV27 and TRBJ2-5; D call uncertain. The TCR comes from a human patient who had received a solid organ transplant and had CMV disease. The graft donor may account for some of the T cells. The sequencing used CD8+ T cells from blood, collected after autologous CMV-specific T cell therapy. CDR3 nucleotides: TGTGCCAGCAGATTTATCGGTATAGGAGAAGAGACCCAGTACTTC. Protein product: CASRFIGIGEETQYF.